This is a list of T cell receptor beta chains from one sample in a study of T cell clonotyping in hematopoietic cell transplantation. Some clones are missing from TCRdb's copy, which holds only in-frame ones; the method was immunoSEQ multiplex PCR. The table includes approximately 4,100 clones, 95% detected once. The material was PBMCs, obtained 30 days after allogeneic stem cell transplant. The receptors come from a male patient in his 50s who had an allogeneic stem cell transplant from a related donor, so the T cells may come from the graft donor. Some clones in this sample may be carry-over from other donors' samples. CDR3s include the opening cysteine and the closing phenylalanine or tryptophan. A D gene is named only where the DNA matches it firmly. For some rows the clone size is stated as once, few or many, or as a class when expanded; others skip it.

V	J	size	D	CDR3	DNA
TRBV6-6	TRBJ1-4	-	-	CASSYSAYEKLFF	TGTGCCAGCAGTTACTCAGCCTATGAAAAACTGTTTTTT
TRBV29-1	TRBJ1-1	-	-	CSVEPSGGNTEAFF	TGCAGCGTTGAACCTTCCGGAGGGAACACTGAAGCTTTCTTT
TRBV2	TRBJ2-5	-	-	CASSEEETQYF	TGTGCCAGCAGTGAAGAGGAGACCCAGTACTTC
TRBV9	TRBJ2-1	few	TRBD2	CASSALAGGYNEQFF	TGTGCCAGCAGCGCCCTAGCGGGGGGATACAATGAGCAGTTCTTC
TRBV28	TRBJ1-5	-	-	CASRGVQGGQPQHF	TGTGCCAGCAGGGGGGTGCAGGGAGGCCAGCCCCAGCATTTT
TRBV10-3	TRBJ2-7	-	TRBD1	CAISENRDSTYEQYF	TGTGCCATCAGTGAGAACCGGGACAGTACCTACGAGCAGTACTTC
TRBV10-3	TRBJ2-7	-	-	CAISEDSYEQYF	TGTGCCATCAGTGAAGACTCCTACGAGCAGTACTTC
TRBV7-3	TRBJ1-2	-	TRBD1	CASSVTGTDIYGYTF	TGTGCCAGCAGCGTAACCGGGACAGATATCTATGGCTACACCTTC
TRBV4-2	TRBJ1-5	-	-	CASSQDPGYSNQPQHF	TGTGCCAGCAGCCAAGATCCAGGATATAGCAATCAGCCCCAGCATTTT
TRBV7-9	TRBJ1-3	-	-	CASSFSGRGNTIYF	TGTGCCAGCAGCTTCTCCGGCAGGGGAAACACCATATATTTT
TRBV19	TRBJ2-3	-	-	CASSGLSTDTQYF	TGTGCCAGTTCGGGACTTAGCACAGATACGCAGTATTTT
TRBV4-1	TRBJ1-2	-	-	CASSQAVLDVRYTF	TGCGCCAGCAGCCAAGCAGTACTGGACGTCAGATACACCTTC
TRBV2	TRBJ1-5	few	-	CASSDRRYQPQHF	TGTGCCAGCAGTGACAGGCGCTATCAGCCCCAGCATTTT
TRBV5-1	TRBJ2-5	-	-	CASSPGRARGNQETQYF	TGCGCCAGCAGCCCCGGTCGGGCGCGGGGAAATCAAGAGACCCAGTACTTC
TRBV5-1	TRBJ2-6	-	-	CASSLITGANVLTF	TGCGCCAGCAGCTTGATAACTGGGGCCAACGTCCTGACTTTC
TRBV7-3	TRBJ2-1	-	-	CASSLTPNNYNEQFF	TGTGCCAGCAGCCTAACCCCCAACAACTACAATGAGCAGTTCTTC
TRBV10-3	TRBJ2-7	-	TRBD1	CAISEGRQGLTYEQYF	TGTGCCATCAGTGAGGGGCGACAGGGGCTGACCTACGAGCAGTACTTC
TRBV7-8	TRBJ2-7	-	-	CASSLDVGYAYEQYF	TGTGCCAGCAGCTTAGATGTAGGGTATGCCTACGAGCAGTACTTC
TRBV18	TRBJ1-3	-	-	CASSPQGTKNSGNTIYF	TGTGCCAGCTCACCTCAAGGGACGAAAAACTCTGGAAACACCATATATTTT
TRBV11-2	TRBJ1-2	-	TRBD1	CASSGGEGAVYGYTF	TGTGCCAGCAGCGGGGGTGAGGGGGCTGTCTATGGCTACACCTTC